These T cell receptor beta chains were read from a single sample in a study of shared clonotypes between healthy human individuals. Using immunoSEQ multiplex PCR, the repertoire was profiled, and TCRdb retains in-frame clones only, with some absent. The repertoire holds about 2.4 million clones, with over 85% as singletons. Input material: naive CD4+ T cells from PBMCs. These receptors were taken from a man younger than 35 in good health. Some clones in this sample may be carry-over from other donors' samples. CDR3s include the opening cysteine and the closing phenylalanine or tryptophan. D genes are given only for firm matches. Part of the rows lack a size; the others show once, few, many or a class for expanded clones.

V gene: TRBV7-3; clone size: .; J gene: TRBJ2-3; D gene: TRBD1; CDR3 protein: CASSEGQGTDTQYF; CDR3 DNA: TGTGCCAGCAGCGAAGGACAGGGCACAGATACGCAGTATTTT
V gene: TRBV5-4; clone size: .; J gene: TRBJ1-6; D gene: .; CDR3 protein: CASSLEGTRSPLHF; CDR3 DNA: TGTGCCAGCAGCTTAGAAGGGACGAGATCACCCCTCCACTTT
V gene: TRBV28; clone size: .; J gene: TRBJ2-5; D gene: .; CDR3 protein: CASRPQVGMGAQYF; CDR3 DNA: TGTGCCAGCAGGCCCCAGGTTGGCATGGGGGCCCAGTACTTC
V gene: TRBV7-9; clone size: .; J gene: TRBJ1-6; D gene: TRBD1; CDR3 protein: CASSLGDRVTPLHF; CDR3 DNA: TGTGCCAGCAGCTTGGGGGACAGGGTCACACCCCTCCACTTT
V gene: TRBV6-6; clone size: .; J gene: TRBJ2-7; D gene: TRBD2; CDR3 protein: CASSRTLAEIYEQYF; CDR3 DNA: TGTGCCAGCAGTAGGACACTAGCGGAGATCTACGAGCAGTACTTC
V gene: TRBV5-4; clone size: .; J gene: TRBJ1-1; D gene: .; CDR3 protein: CASSLEKGGNTEAFF; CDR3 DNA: TGTGCCAGCAGCTTGGAGAAGGGAGGGAACACTGAAGCTTTCTTT
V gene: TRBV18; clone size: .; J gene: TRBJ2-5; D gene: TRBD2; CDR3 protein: CASSPPRTSGTREQYF; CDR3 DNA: TGTGCCAGCTCACCACCCCGGACTAGCGGGACCCGAGAGCAGTACTTC
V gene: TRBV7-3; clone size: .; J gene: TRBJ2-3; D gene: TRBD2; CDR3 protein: CASSGSGRSGTDTQYF; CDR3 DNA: TGTGCCAGCAGCGGGAGCGGGAGGTCCGGCACAGATACGCAGTATTTT
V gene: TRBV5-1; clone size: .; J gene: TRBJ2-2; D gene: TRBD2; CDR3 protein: CASRLTPGRRGTGELFF; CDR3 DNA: TGCGCCAGCCGACTGACGCCCGGGAGGAGAGGGACCGGGGAGCTGTTTTTT
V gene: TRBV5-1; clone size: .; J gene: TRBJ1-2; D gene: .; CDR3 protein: CASSLATDYYGYTF; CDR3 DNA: TGCGCCAGCAGCTTGGCGACAGACTACTATGGCTACACCTTC
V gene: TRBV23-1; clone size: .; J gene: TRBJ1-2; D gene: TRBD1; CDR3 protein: CASTPLGRGRGYTF; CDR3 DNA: TGCGCCAGCACCCCCCTGGGCAGGGGGCGAGGCTACACCTTC
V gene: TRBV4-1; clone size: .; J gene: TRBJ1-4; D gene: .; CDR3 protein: CASSQEATGRNEKLFF; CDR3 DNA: TGCGCCAGCAGCCAAGAAGCGACGGGACGAAACGAAAAACTGTTTTTT
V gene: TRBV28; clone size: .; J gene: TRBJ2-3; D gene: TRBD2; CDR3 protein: CASSLEGLATGRATDTQYF; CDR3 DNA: TGTGCCAGCAGTTTAGAGGGACTAGCTACAGGTAGGGCTACAGATACGCAGTATTTT
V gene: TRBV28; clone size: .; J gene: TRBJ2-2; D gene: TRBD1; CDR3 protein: CASSLTGVARELFF; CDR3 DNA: TGTGCCAGCAGTTTGACAGGGGTGGCCCGGGAGCTGTTTTTT
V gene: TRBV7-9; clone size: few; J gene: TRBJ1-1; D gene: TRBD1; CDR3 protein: CASILTGEDTEAFF; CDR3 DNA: TGTGCCAGCATACTAACAGGGGAGGACACTGAAGCTTTCTTT
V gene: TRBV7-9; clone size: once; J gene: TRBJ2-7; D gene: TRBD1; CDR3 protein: CASSPGTGYLSEQYF; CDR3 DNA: TGTGCCAGCAGCCCAGGGACAGGGTATTTGTCCGAGCAGTACTTC
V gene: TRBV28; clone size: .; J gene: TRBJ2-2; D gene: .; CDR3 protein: CASSFSGEVPGELFF; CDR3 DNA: TGTGCCAGCAGTTTTTCCGGGGAGGTCCCCGGGGAGCTGTTTTTT
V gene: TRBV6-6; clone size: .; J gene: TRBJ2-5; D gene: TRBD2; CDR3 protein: CASSSGGGGGEQYF; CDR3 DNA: TGTGCCAGCAGTTCCGGCGGGGGAGGAGGTGAGCAGTACTTC
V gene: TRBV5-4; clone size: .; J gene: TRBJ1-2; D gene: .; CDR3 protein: CASSLRGAGGYTF; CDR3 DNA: TGTGCCAGCAGCTTACGAGGGGCGGGTGGCTACACCTTC
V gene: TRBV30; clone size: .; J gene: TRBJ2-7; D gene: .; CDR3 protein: CAWSRTGYEQYF; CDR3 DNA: TGTGCCTGGAGCCGGACGGGCTACGAGCAGTACTTC
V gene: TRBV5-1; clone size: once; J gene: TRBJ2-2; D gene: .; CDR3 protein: CASSLEMIRDFNTGELFF; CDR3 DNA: TGCGCCAGCAGCTTAGAAATGATCCGGGACTTCAACACCGGGGAGCTGTTTTTT
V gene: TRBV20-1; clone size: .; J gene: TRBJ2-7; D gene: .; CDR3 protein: CSARDFREQYF; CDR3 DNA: TGCAGTGCTAGAGATTTCCGAGAGCAGTACTTC
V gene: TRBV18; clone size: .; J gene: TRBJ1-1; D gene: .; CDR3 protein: CASYRGQEAFF; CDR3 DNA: TGTGCCAGCTACAGAGGACAAGAAGCTTTCTTT
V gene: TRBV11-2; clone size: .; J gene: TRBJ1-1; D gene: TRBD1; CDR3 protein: CASSRGTGGDTEAFF; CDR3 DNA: TGTGCCAGCAGCCGAGGGACAGGGGGCGACACTGAAGCTTTCTTT
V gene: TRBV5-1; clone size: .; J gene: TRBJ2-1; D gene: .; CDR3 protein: CASSLGSYNEQFF; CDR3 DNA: TGCGCCAGCAGCTTGGGGTCTTACAATGAGCAGTTCTTC
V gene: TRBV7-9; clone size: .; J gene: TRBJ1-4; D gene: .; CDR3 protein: CASSLTQTSNEKLFF; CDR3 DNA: TGTGCCAGCAGCCTTACACAGACTTCTAATGAAAAACTGTTTTTT
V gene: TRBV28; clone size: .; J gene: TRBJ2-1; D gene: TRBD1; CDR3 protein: CASSSGTVYNEQFF; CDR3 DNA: TGTGCCAGCAGTTCCGGGACAGTCTACAATGAGCAGTTCTTC
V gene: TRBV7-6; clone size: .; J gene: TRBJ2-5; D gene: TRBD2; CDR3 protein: CASSLANGLAGAGTQYF; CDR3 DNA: TGTGCCAGCAGCTTAGCGAATGGACTAGCGGGAGCCGGGACCCAGTACTTC
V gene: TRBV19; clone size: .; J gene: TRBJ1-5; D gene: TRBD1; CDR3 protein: CASSIEAGGQPQHF; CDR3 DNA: TGTGCCAGTAGTATAGAGGCAGGGGGGCAGCCCCAGCATTTT
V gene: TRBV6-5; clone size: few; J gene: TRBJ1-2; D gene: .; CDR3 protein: CASLGLGDGYTF; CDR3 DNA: TGTGCCAGCCTTGGGCTTGGGGATGGCTACACCTTC
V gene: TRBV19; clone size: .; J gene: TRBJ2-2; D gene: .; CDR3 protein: CASSRQGWTGELFF; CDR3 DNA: TGTGCCAGTAGTCGTCAGGGATGGACCGGGGAGCTGTTTTTT
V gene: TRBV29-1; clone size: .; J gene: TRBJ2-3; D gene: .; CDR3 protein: CSVGQGGSRADTQYF; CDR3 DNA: TGCAGCGTTGGCCAAGGGGGTAGTCGCGCAGATACGCAGTATTTT
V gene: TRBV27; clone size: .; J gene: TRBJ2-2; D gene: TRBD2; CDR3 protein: CATSGRVRTGELFF; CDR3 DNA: TGTGCCACTAGCGGGAGGGTCCGTACCGGGGAGCTGTTTTTT
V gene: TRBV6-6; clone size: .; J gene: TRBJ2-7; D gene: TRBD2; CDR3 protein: CASSPSMPSGMHEQYF; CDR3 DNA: TGTGCCAGCAGCCCTTCCATGCCCAGCGGGATGCATGAGCAGTACTTC
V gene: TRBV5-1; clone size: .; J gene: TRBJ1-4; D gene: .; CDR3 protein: CASSLAGTTNEKLFF; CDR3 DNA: TGCGCCAGCAGCTTGGCGGGGACAACTAATGAAAAACTGTTTTTT
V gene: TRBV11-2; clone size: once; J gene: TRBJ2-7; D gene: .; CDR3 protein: CASSFKGDLSYEQYF; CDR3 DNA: TGTGCCAGCAGTTTCAAGGGGGACTTGTCCTACGAGCAGTACTTC
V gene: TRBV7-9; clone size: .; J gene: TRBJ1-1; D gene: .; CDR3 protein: CASSRAGEDTEAFF; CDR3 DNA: TGTGCCAGCAGCAGGGCGGGGGAGGACACTGAAGCTTTCTTT
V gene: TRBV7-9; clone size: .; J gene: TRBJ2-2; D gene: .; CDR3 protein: CASSWWGGELFF; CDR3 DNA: TGTGCCAGCAGCTGGTGGGGCGGGGAGCTGTTTTTT
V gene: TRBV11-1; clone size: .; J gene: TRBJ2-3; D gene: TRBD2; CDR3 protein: CASSLRLAGDRGTDTQYF; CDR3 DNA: TGTGCCAGCAGCTTAAGACTAGCGGGAGATCGAGGCACAGATACGCAGTATTTT
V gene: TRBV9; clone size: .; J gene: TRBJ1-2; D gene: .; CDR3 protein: CASSRELRAYVGYTF; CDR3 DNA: TGTGCCAGCAGCCGGGAGTTGAGGGCATATGTTGGCTACACCTTC
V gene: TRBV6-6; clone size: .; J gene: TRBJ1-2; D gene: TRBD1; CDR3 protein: CASSSDRVGYTF; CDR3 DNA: TGTGCCAGCAGTTCCGACAGGGTTGGCTACACCTTC
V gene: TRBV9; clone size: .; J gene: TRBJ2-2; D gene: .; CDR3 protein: CASSRDTGELFF; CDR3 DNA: TGTGCCAGCAGTCGAGACACCGGGGAGCTGTTTTTT
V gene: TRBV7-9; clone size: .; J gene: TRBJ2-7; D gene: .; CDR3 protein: CASSTGRGSYEQYF; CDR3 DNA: TGTGCCAGCAGCACGGGACGGGGCTCCTACGAGCAGTACTTC
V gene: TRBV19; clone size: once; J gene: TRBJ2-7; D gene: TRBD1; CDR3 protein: CASSIGATGAPSSYEQYF; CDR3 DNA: TGTGCCAGTAGTATTGGGGCCACAGGGGCCCCGAGCTCCTACGAGCAGTACTTC
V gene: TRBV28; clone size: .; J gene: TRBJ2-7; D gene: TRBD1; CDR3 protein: CASSSSGTASYEQYF; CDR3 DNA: TGTGCCAGCAGTTCCTCCGGGACAGCATCCTACGAGCAGTACTTC
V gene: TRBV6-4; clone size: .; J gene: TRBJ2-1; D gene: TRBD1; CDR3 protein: CASSDLNPGGCNEQFF; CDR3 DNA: TGTGCCAGCAGTGACCTCAACCCAGGGGGCTGCAATGAGCAGTTCTTC
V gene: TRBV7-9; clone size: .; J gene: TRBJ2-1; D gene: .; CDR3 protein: CASSLIGEQFF; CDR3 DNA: TGTGCCAGCAGCTTAATAGGTGAGCAGTTCTTC